This TCR beta chain stems from a study of blood T cell repertoires in COVID-19. On the study more broadly: Samples of COVID-19 (acute and convalescent) were obtained from the United States, Italy and Spain. From T cells, B-cell-depleted T cells, or PBMCs came the material, which was cDNA or gDNA.

Per the original methods: The assay estimated nucleated cells by amplifying reference gene primers. Only in-frame clones appear in the TCRdb table, and some are missing; sequencing was by immunoSEQ multiplex PCR. The V and J calls and the clone size are those of that table, but D and trimming were determined from the DNA. Of about 190,000 clones in the sample, around four fifths were seen once. Per germline, CDR1 SGHVS and CDR2 FQNEAQ. CDR3 size: 14 residues. Trimming removed 6 bases from V and 6 bases from J, with 14 bases in between. The sequenced material came from peripheral blood. This TCR came from a human donor in a cohort sampled during active COVID-19. The J gene is TRBJ1-4, the V gene TRBV7-8, with D uncertain. CDR3 sequence reads: CASRLDWADEKLFF. DNA of the CDR3: TGTGCCAGCAGGCTGGACTGGGCAGATGAAAAACTGTTTTTT.